These 27 T cell receptor beta chains came from one sample sequenced in a study of blood T cell repertoires in COVID-19. Measured with immunoSEQ multiplex PCR; TCRdb has only the in-frame clones, and not every one. Seen here are approximately 380,000 clones, 70% to 90% observed once, and the top ten hold approximately 1.2%. The specimen was PBMCs or T cells enriched from blood (not recorded which). Every receptor here comes from a woman between 18 and 30 years old who had recovered from COVID-19.

The chain couples TRBV6-1 to TRBJ2-2; possibly TRBD2 for D (5 bases). The CDR3 contains 13 residues. V lost 3 bases to trimming and J lost 7 bases, with 9 bases between them. Germline CDR1 MNHNS, CDR2 SASEGT. The chain's CDR3 is CASSDGLHGELFF. CDR3 sequence (DNA): TGTGCCAGCAGTGATGGACTCCACGGGGAGCTGTTTTTT.

This chain uses TRBV12-5 with TRBJ1-1; 12 nucleotides align to TRBD1. V lost 7 bases and J lost 8; bases outside the gene matches: 2. Germline V gene sequence: CDR1 LGHNT, CDR2 FRNRAP. The CDR3 contains 12 residues. The CDR3 bases are TGTGCTAGTGTTGGGACAGGGGGCGAAGCTTTCTTT. This encodes CASVGTGGEAFF.

The CDR3 is CASSDGWTVGNEQFF. Here the CDR3 DNA reads TGTGCCAGCAGTGATGGCTGGACAGTGGGCAATGAGCAGTTCTTC. The J gene is TRBJ2-1, the V gene TRBV6-4; perhaps TRBD1 as D (6 bases). The CDR3 is 15 residues long. Per the germline V gene, CDR1 is MRHNA and CDR2 is SNTAGT. V lost 3 bases and J 6 bases, leaving 15 bases between the germline ends.

V and J are TRBV5-1 and TRBJ2-3, with D tentatively TRBD1 (5 bases). Germline V gene data show CDR1 as SGHRS and CDR2 as YFSETQ. The CDR3 is made up of 14 amino acids. V was trimmed by 0 bases and J by 7 bases, leaving 12 bases between them. CDR3 bases: TGCGCCAGCAGCTTGGAAGCCAGGGATAATACGCAGTATTTT. Translated: CASSLEARDNTQYF.

The chain has TRBV2 and TRBJ2-7; D uncertain. The CDR3 has 12 residues. CDR1 and CDR2 from the germline V gene are SNHLY and FYNNEI. V lost 3 bases and J lost 4, with 7 bases in between. Here the CDR3 DNA reads TGTGCCAGCAGTGAGTTGCTATACGAGCAGTACTTC. Encoded protein: CASSELLYEQYF.

The chain recombines TRBV2 with TRBJ2-2; 11 nucleotides align to TRBD1. Germline trimming cut 1 base from V and 9 bases from J; bases unmatched to any gene: 4. The germline V gene has CDR1 SNHLY and CDR2 FYNNEI. The CDR3 has 15 amino acids. CDR3: CASSEGTGGQRELFF. The CDR3 DNA follows: TGTGCCAGCAGTGAAGGGACAGGGGGCCAAAGGGAGCTGTTTTTT.

The chain carries TRBV15 and TRBJ1-2; the D gene is possibly TRBD1 (5 bases). CDR3 length: 16 residues. V shed 3 bases and J shed 3 bases, with 17 bases lying between them. Germline CDR1 is LNHNV and CDR2 is YYDKDF (reference sequence). In DNA form, the CDR3 reads TGTGCCACCAGCAGGGGATTAGACAGAGGAGACTATGGCTACACCTTC. This gives the protein CATSRGLDRGDYGYTF.

This sequence joins TRBV29-1 and TRBJ2-1; 7 bases fit TRBD2. Germline V gives CDR1 SQVTM, CDR2 ANQGSEA. The CDR3 runs 14 residues. J was trimmed by 2 bases and V by 7 bases; bases with no gene match: 8. CDR3 in DNA: TGCAGCGGCCGGGGCGGGGGAGCCTACAATGAGCAGTTCTTC. It yields the protein CSGRGGGAYNEQFF.

The chain combines TRBV11-2 with TRBJ1-1; no clear D gene. From germline, CDR1 is SGHAT and CDR2 FQNNGV. The CDR3 extends over 13 amino acids. Trimming shortened V by 2 bases and J by 5 bases, and 9 bases separated the two germline ends. The CDR3 loop is CASSLSHWTEAFF. The CDR3 nucleotides read TGTGCCAGCAGCTTAAGTCACTGGACTGAAGCTTTCTTT.

The gene calls are TRBV9 and TRBJ1-2; D possibly corresponds to TRBD1 (5 bases). Germline V gene lookup returns CDR1 SGDLS and CDR2 YYNGEE. The CDR3 extends over 17 amino acids. The V end lost 0 bases, the J end lost 3 bases, and 18 bases lay between the germline ends. CDR3 in amino acids: CASSVGDRPVGDYGYTF. The CDR3 DNA reads as TGTGCCAGCAGCGTAGGAGACAGACCCGTTGGGGACTATGGCTACACCTTC.

The chain uses TRBV19 and TRBJ2-3; the D gene is possibly TRBD2 (7 bases). Trimming removed 2 bases at V and 5 bases at J, with 14 bases between. Germline lookup yields CDR1 LNHDA and CDR2 SQIVND (reference sequence). The CDR3 is 15 amino acids. CDR3 DNA: TGTGCCAGTAGTATAACCGGACTAGGGGGAGATACGCAGTATTTT. It yields the protein CASSITGLGGDTQYF.

The rearrangement uses TRBV9 and TRBJ2-1, with TRBD2 matching over 8 bases. CDR1 and CDR2 (germline): SGDLS, YYNGEE. The V gene end was trimmed by 0 bases and the J gene end by 2 bases; junction bases not matched to a gene: 4. The CDR3 runs 16 residues. CDR3 amino acids: CASSVVAGGPYNEQFF. CDR3 nucleotide sequence: TGTGCCAGCAGCGTAGTGGCGGGGGGACCCTACAATGAGCAGTTCTTC.

The chain joins TRBV6-6 to TRBJ2-1; D ambiguous. Trimming left V 5 bases short and J 0 bases short, with 8 bases between. Per the germline V gene, CDR1 is MNHNY and CDR2 is SVGAGI (reference sequence). This CDR3 has 14 amino acids. This chain's CDR3 is CASSPLSSYNEQFF. CDR3 coding DNA: TGTGCCAGCAGTCCCCTCAGCTCCTACAATGAGCAGTTCTTC.

The chain has TRBV7-8 and TRBJ1-5; D perhaps matches TRBD1 (5 bases). The CDR3 has 16 amino acids. Germline assignment: CDR1 SGHVS and CDR2 FQNEAQ. With 2 bases removed from V and 7 bases from J, the gap between germline ends came to 18 bases. The DNA for the CDR3 is TGTGCCAGCAGCTTAATAGTGAAAGGGGCACACCAGCCCCAGCATTTT. This sequence encodes CASSLIVKGAHQPQHF.

A few counts support this clone. The rearrangement uses TRBV2 and TRBJ2-7; 8 nucleotides line up with TRBD1. The germline CDR1 and CDR2 sequences are SNHLY and FYNNEI. This CDR3 contains 15 residues. V lost 1 base to trimming and J lost 1 base; unmatched junction nucleotides: 3. CDR3 in DNA: TGTGCCAGCAGTGAAGGCGGACAGGGATCCTACGAGCAGTACTTC. Protein: CASSEGGQGSYEQYF.

The V and J genes are TRBV6-6 and TRBJ1-1, with TRBD1 as a possible D gene (5 bases). The ends were cut back, 6 bases at V and 3 bases at J, with 14 bases in the middle. There are 14 residues in the CDR3. Per germline, CDR1 MNHNY and CDR2 SVGAGI (reference sequence). CDR3 bases: TGTGCCAGCAGCCCCGGGACTGCCCACACTGAAGCTTTCTTT. Protein sequence: CASSPGTAHTEAFF.

A few counts support this clone. This chain uses TRBV6-5 with TRBJ1-2; TRBD1 matches at 7 bases. The germline gives CDR1 MNHEY, CDR2 SVGAGI. J gave up 8 bases and V 0 bases, and 9 bases lay outside the gene matches. The CDR3 totals 15 residues. Here the CDR3 reads CASSYSDAGGRGYTF. The DNA of the CDR3 is TGTGCCAGCAGTTACTCGGACGCAGGGGGTCGAGGCTACACCTTC.

The V call is TRBV6-5, the J call TRBJ2-1; 8 nucleotides match TRBD2. Losses at the gene ends were 6 bases for V and 3 bases for J; bases not matched to a gene: 7. The CDR3 extends over 15 amino acids. CDR1 is MNHEY and CDR2 is SVGAGI in the germline V gene. The CDR3 DNA reads as TGTGCCAGCAGGATCGGGGGGGCTCTCTACAATGAGCAGTTCTTC. It specifies CASRIGGALYNEQFF.

The chain recombines TRBV5-5 with TRBJ2-2; D may be TRBD2 (6 bases). The CDR3 is 17 residues long. Germline loops: CDR1 SGHKS, CDR2 YYEKEE (reference sequence). Trimming removed 4 bases at V and 3 bases at J, with 19 bases between. The CDR3 sequence is CASSLTDLARDTGELFF. In DNA, the CDR3 is TGTGCCAGCAGCCTTACCGACCTAGCGAGGGACACCGGGGAGCTGTTTTTT.

This clone has just one count. J is TRBJ2-7 and V is TRBV7-9; maybe TRBD2 (5 bases). The germline CDR1 and CDR2 sequences are SEHNR and FQNEAQ (reference sequence). Trimming shortened V by 2 bases and J by 6 bases, and 11 bases separated the two germline ends. This CDR3 is built from 13 residues. DNA for the CDR3: TGTGCCAGCAGCTTAAATATGAGGGTCGAGCAGTACTTC. Translating gives CASSLNMRVEQYF.

The rearrangement links TRBV19 to TRBJ2-2, with no clear D. The germline CDR1 and CDR2 sequences are LNHDA and SQIVND (reference sequence). With 3 bases removed from V and 4 bases from J, the gap between germline ends came to 3 bases. This CDR3 contains 12 residues. The CDR3 nucleotides read TGTGCCAGTAGTATGCGCACCGGGGAGCTGTTTTTT. Protein product: CASSMRTGELFF.

The chain has TRBV19 and TRBJ1-5; D gene ambiguous. Trimming cost V 10 bases and J 4 bases, with 11 bases left between them. The germline CDR1 and CDR2 sequences are LNHDA and SQIVND (reference sequence). The CDR3 covers 12 residues. The CDR3 protein is CATSGLNQPQHF. CDR3 nucleotides: TGTGCCACCTCGGGTCTTAATCAGCCCCAGCATTTT.

The chain links TRBV5-1 to TRBJ1-2; unclear D gene. V lost 0 bases to trimming and J lost 4 bases, with 7 bases between them. The length of the CDR3 is 13 residues. Germline V gene lookup returns CDR1 SGHRS and CDR2 YFSETQ. CDR3 in amino acids: CASSLEELYGYTF. In nucleotides, the CDR3 is TGCGCCAGCAGCTTGGAGGAGCTCTATGGCTACACCTTC.

This clone turned up a few times. The chain joins TRBV7-2 to TRBJ1-2, with D perhaps TRBD1 (6 bases). Germline V gene sequence: CDR1 SGHTA, CDR2 FQGNSA. V lost 5 bases to trimming and J lost 5 bases, with 18 bases between them. This CDR3 has 15 residues. CDR3 sequence reads: CASSPSGGGRYGYTF. CDR3 nucleotide sequence: TGTGCCAGCAGCCCCTCGGGGGGGGGCAGGTATGGCTACACCTTC.

This rearrangement joins TRBV5-1 to TRBJ2-5; D may be TRBD1 (6 bases). The CDR3 covers 14 residues. Germline loops: CDR1 SGHRS, CDR2 YFSETQ. The V gene lost 1 base and the J gene lost 3 bases, with 10 bases spanning the gap. The CDR3 nucleotides are TGCGCCAGCAGCTTGAAGACAGGAGAAGAGACCCAGTACTTC. Amino acid sequence: CASSLKTGEETQYF.

This sequence joins TRBV7-2 and TRBJ2-5, with D unresolved. Germline CDR1 SGHTA, CDR2 FQGNSA. The V gene lost 1 base and the J gene lost 3 bases, with 9 bases spanning the gap. The CDR3 runs 14 residues. The CDR3, as DNA: TGTGCCAGCAGCTTAGTTAGCAATAAAGAGACCCAGTACTTC. Amino acids: CASSLVSNKETQYF.

This chain links TRBV2 with TRBJ1-1; TRBD1 agrees at 8 bases. Germline V lookup: CDR1 SNHLY, CDR2 FYNNEI. The CDR3 covers 14 residues. Trimming cost V 6 bases and J 2 bases; bases outside gene matches: 5. The CDR3 DNA reads as TGTGCCAGCAGCCTGGACAGGGTCAACACTGAAGCTTTCTTT. Translating gives CASSLDRVNTEAFF.